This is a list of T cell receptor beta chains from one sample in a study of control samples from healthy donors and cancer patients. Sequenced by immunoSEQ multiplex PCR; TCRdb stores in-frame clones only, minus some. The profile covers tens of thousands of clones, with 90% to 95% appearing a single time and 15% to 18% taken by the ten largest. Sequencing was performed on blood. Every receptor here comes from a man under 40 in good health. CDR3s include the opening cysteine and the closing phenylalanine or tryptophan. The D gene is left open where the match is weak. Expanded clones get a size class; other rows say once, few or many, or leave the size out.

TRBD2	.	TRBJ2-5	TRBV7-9	CASTPGGLAGIQETQYF	TGTGCCAGCACCCCAGGGGGACTAGCGGGGATCCAAGAGACCCAGTACTTC
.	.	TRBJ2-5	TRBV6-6	CASSYSRGGGETQYF	TGTGCCAGCAGTTACTCGCGGGGAGGCGGGGAGACCCAGTACTTC
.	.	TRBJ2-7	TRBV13	CASSDRKISYEQYF	TGTGCCAGCAGCGACCGGAAAATTTCCTACGAGCAGTACTTC
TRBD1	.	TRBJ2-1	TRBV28	CASSGDSYNEQFF	TGTGCCAGCAGTGGGGACAGTTACAATGAGCAGTTCTTC
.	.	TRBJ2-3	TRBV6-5	CASSYVGPTDTQYF	TGTGCCAGCAGTTACGTGGGCCCCACAGATACGCAGTATTTT
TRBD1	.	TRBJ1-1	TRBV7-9	CASSLYTPRGGQEAFF	TGTGCCAGCAGCTTATATACCCCCCGGGGGGGACAGGAAGCTTTCTTT
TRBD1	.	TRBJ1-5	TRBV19	CASSPDRGSNQPQHF	TGTGCCAGTAGTCCCGACAGGGGAAGCAATCAGCCCCAGCATTTT
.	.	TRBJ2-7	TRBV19	CATRRNHEQYF	TGTGCCACCCGGCGGAATCACGAGCAGTACTTC
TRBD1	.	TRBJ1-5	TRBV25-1	CASSGEGAQPQHF	TGTGCCAGCAGTGGAGAGGGGGCACAGCCCCAGCATTTT
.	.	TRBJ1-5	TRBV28	CASSPPGNQPQHF	TGTGCCAGCAGCCCGCCAGGGAATCAGCCCCAGCATTTT
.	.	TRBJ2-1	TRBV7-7	CASSFGGGRGNEQFF	TGTGCCAGCAGCTTCGGGGGCGGCCGAGGCAATGAGCAGTTCTTC
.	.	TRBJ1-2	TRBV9	CASSVATGGAYGYTF	TGTGCCAGCAGCGTAGCTACTGGGGGGGCTTATGGCTACACCTTC
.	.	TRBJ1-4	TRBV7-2	CASSTTSGVGKLFF	TGTGCCAGCAGTACCACAAGTGGCGTAGGAAAACTGTTTTTT
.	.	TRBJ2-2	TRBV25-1	CASSDPPQGEGNTGELFF	TGTGCCAGCAGTGATCCCCCCCAGGGGGAGGGGAACACCGGGGAGCTGTTTTTT
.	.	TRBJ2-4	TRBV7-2	CASRVLAVGSDIQYF	TGTGCCAGCAGGGTCCTAGCAGTCGGGTCGGACATTCAGTACTTC
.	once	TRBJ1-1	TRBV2	CASSAKNTEAFF	TGTGCCAGCAGTGCAAAAAACACTGAAGCTTTCTTT
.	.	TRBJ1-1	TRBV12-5	CASGLTGYGNTEAFF	TGTGCTAGTGGTTTGACGGGGTATGGAAACACTGAAGCTTTCTTT
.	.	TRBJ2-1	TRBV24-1	CATSDRNEQFF	TGTGCCACCAGTGATAGGAATGAGCAGTTCTTC
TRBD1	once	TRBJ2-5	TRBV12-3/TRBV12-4	CASQTGQQETQYF	TGTGCCAGTCAAACGGGACAGCAAGAGACCCAGTACTTC
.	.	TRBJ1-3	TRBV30	CGAHSGNTIYF	TGTGGGGCCCACTCTGGAAACACCATATATTTT
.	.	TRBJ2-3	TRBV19	CASMRGGLADTQYF	TGTGCCAGTATGAGGGGGGGCCTGGCAGATACGCAGTATTTT
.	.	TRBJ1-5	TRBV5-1	CASSLGGGQPQHF	TGCGCCAGCAGCTTGGGGGGGGGCCAGCCCCAGCATTTT
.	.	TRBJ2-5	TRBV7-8	CASSLELARQETQYF	TGTGCCAGCAGCTTAGAACTAGCCCGCCAAGAGACCCAGTACTTC
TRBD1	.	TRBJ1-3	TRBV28	CASTQGDLRNTIYF	TGTGCCAGCACGCAGGGGGACCTTCGGAACACCATATATTTT
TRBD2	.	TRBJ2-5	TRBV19	CASSIGPAASGRTKTQYF	TGTGCCAGTAGTATAGGGCCTGCGGCTAGCGGGAGAACGAAGACCCAGTACTTC
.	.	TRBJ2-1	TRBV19	CASTLTGAFYNEQFF	TGTGCCAGTACGCTTACGGGGGCCTTCTACAATGAGCAGTTCTTC
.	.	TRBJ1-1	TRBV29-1	CSAYVVNTEAFF	TGCAGCGCCTACGTCGTGAACACTGAAGCTTTCTTT
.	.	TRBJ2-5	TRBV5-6	CASSRDRDLILETQYF	TGTGCCAGCAGTCGCGATCGGGACCTAATCCTCGAGACCCAGTACTTC
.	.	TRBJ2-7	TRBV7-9	CASSSPGSYEQYF	TGTGCCAGCAGCTCCCCCGGGAGCTACGAGCAGTACTTC
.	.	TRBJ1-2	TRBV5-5	CASSLDGGVGYTF	TGTGCCAGCAGCTTGGACGGGGGAGTCGGCTACACCTTC